These T cell receptor beta chains were read from a single sample in a study of early T cells in non-severe SARS-CoV-2 infection. Using its own MiXCR run on the 5' RACE reads, TCRdb lists one record per CDR3 protein. This sample has some 66,000 distinct CDR3 sequences, with about 13% found just once. Material: whole blood. The receptors come from an adult who was a healthcare worker with PCR-confirmed SARS-CoV-2 infection or an uninfected control (not recorded which). CDR3s include the opening cysteine and the closing phenylalanine or tryptophan. A D gene is named only where the DNA matches it firmly. Some rows mark clone size as missing; the rest say once, few, many or name a class of expanded clone.

J gene: TRBJ1-1
clone size: NA
V gene: TRBV14
D gene: NA
CDR3 protein: CASSQDQVHTEAFF
CDR3 DNA: TGTGCCAGCAGCCAAGACCAGGTACACACTGAAGCTTTCTTT

J gene: TRBJ2-7
clone size: NA
V gene: TRBV5-1
D gene: NA
CDR3 protein: CASSLKWSYEQYF
CDR3 DNA: TGCGCCAGCAGCTTGAAGTGGTCCTACGAGCAGTACTTC

J gene: TRBJ2-5
clone size: few
V gene: TRBV5-1
D gene: TRBD1
CDR3 protein: CASSLGQGRTETQYF
CDR3 DNA: TGCGCCAGCAGCTTGGGACAGGGCCGAACAGAGACCCAGTACTTC

J gene: TRBJ2-1
clone size: many
V gene: TRBV30
D gene: TRBD2
CDR3 protein: CAGTSVGRNEQFF
CDR3 DNA: TGTGCCGGGACTAGCGTGGGGAGGAATGAGCAGTTCTTC

J gene: TRBJ2-7
clone size: NA
V gene: TRBV28
D gene: NA
CDR3 protein: CASSPMRQVLDEQYF
CDR3 DNA: TGTGCCAGCAGTCCCATGCGACAGGTCTTGGACGAGCAGTACTTC

J gene: TRBJ2-2
clone size: many
V gene: TRBV7-3
D gene: TRBD2
CDR3 protein: CASSPGTSIGELFF
CDR3 DNA: TGTGCCAGCAGCCCCGGGACTAGCATCGGGGAGCTGTTTTTT

J gene: TRBJ2-7
clone size: NA
V gene: TRBV3-2
D gene: NA
CDR3 protein: CASSHLTDGGRSYEQYF
CDR3 DNA: TGTGCCAGCAGCCATCTAACGGATGGCGGCCGCTCCTACGAGCAGTACTTC

J gene: TRBJ2-1
clone size: NA
V gene: TRBV6-5
D gene: TRBD2
CDR3 protein: CASRALAAAYNEQFF
CDR3 DNA: TGTGCCAGCAGGGCACTAGCGGCAGCCTACAATGAGCAGTTCTTC

J gene: TRBJ2-7
clone size: NA
V gene: TRBV7-9
D gene: NA
CDR3 protein: CASSSTGTSTYEQYF
CDR3 DNA: TGTGCCAGCAGCTCCACCGGGACAAGCACCTACGAGCAGTACTTC

J gene: TRBJ2-1
clone size: many
V gene: TRBV7-9
D gene: NA
CDR3 protein: CASSLVSRGPQYNEQFF
CDR3 DNA: TGTGCCAGCAGCTTAGTCTCTCGCGGACCCCAGTACAATGAGCAGTTCTTC

J gene: TRBJ2-5
clone size: NA
V gene: TRBV5-1
D gene: NA
CDR3 protein: CASTAEEGETQYF
CDR3 DNA: TGCGCCAGCACGGCAGAGGAAGGGGAGACCCAGTACTTC

J gene: TRBJ2-3
clone size: NA
V gene: TRBV20-1
D gene: NA
CDR3 protein: CSVDDRTWGTDTQYF
CDR3 DNA: TGCAGTGTCGACGACAGGACTTGGGGCACAGATACGCAGTATTTT

J gene: TRBJ1-2
clone size: NA
V gene: TRBV7-6
D gene: NA
CDR3 protein: CASSLAFGNGYTF
CDR3 DNA: TGTGCCAGCAGCTTAGCTTTCGGGAATGGCTACACCTTC

J gene: TRBJ2-5
clone size: few
V gene: TRBV20-1
D gene: TRBD2
CDR3 protein: CSAGTSGAETQYF
CDR3 DNA: TGCAGTGCTGGGACTAGCGGGGCCGAGACCCAGTACTTC

J gene: TRBJ2-6
clone size: few
V gene: TRBV5-5
D gene: NA
CDR3 protein: CASSFSRSGANVLTF
CDR3 DNA: TGTGCCAGCAGCTTCTCCCGCTCTGGGGCCAACGTCCTGACTTTC

J gene: TRBJ2-7
clone size: few
V gene: TRBV18
D gene: TRBD1
CDR3 protein: CASSPRGREQYF
CDR3 DNA: TGTGCCAGCTCACCCAGGGGGCGCGAGCAGTACTTC

J gene: TRBJ2-1
clone size: NA
V gene: TRBV11-2
D gene: NA
CDR3 protein: CASSLGTGHPSNEQFF
CDR3 DNA: TGTGCCAGCAGCTTAGGTACGGGACATCCTTCCAATGAGCAGTTCTTC

J gene: TRBJ2-7
clone size: NA
V gene: TRBV28
D gene: NA
CDR3 protein: CASSPSGGFRGEQYF
CDR3 DNA: TGTGCCAGCAGTCCCTCCGGGGGATTTAGAGGCGAGCAGTACTTC

J gene: TRBJ1-5
clone size: many
V gene: TRBV5-4
D gene: NA
CDR3 protein: CASSKAGDQPQHF
CDR3 DNA: TGTGCCAGCAGCAAGGCAGGGGATCAGCCCCAGCATTTT

J gene: TRBJ1-1
clone size: many
V gene: TRBV20-1
D gene: NA
CDR3 protein: CSAQVGSMNTEAFF
CDR3 DNA: TGCAGTGCCCAAGTCGGCAGTATGAACACTGAAGCTTTCTTT

J gene: TRBJ2-1
clone size: NA
V gene: TRBV7-2
D gene: NA
CDR3 protein: CASSFGKGRVDEQFF
CDR3 DNA: TGTGCCAGCAGCTTCGGCAAGGGGCGCGTCGATGAGCAGTTCTTC

J gene: TRBJ1-1
clone size: NA
V gene: TRBV4-2
D gene: TRBD1
CDR3 protein: CASSKHRGQNTEAFF
CDR3 DNA: TGTGCCAGCAGCAAGCACAGGGGGCAAAACACTGAAGCTTTCTTT

J gene: TRBJ1-1
clone size: few
V gene: TRBV29-1
D gene: NA
CDR3 protein: CSAYYGSTEAFF
CDR3 DNA: TGCAGCGCCTACTATGGTAGCACTGAAGCTTTCTTT

J gene: TRBJ1-1
clone size: NA
V gene: TRBV5-1
D gene: NA
CDR3 protein: CASRGARMNTEAFF
CDR3 DNA: TGCGCCAGCAGGGGGGCCAGGATGAACACTGAAGCTTTCTTT

J gene: TRBJ1-5
clone size: NA
V gene: TRBV7-9
D gene: TRBD1
CDR3 protein: CASSLVGRGRSNQPQHF
CDR3 DNA: TGTGCCAGCAGCTTAGTGGGCAGGGGGCGAAGCAATCAGCCCCAGCATTTT

J gene: TRBJ2-1
clone size: NA
V gene: TRBV29-1
D gene: NA
CDR3 protein: CSVVLANEQFF
CDR3 DNA: TGCAGCGTTGTTCTCGCAAATGAGCAGTTCTTC

J gene: TRBJ2-1
clone size: many
V gene: TRBV5-4
D gene: TRBD2
CDR3 protein: CASSYISGSKNEQFF
CDR3 DNA: TGTGCCAGCAGTTACATTAGCGGGAGTAAGAATGAGCAGTTCTTC

J gene: TRBJ2-1
clone size: few
V gene: TRBV29-1
D gene: TRBD1
CDR3 protein: CSVVGQGIGEQFF
CDR3 DNA: TGCAGCGTAGTGGGACAGGGAATCGGTGAGCAGTTCTTC

J gene: TRBJ2-1
clone size: NA
V gene: TRBV7-2
D gene: NA
CDR3 protein: CASSLFGTGILDEQFF
CDR3 DNA: TGTGCCAGCAGCTTATTCGGTACAGGGATTCTGGATGAGCAGTTCTTC